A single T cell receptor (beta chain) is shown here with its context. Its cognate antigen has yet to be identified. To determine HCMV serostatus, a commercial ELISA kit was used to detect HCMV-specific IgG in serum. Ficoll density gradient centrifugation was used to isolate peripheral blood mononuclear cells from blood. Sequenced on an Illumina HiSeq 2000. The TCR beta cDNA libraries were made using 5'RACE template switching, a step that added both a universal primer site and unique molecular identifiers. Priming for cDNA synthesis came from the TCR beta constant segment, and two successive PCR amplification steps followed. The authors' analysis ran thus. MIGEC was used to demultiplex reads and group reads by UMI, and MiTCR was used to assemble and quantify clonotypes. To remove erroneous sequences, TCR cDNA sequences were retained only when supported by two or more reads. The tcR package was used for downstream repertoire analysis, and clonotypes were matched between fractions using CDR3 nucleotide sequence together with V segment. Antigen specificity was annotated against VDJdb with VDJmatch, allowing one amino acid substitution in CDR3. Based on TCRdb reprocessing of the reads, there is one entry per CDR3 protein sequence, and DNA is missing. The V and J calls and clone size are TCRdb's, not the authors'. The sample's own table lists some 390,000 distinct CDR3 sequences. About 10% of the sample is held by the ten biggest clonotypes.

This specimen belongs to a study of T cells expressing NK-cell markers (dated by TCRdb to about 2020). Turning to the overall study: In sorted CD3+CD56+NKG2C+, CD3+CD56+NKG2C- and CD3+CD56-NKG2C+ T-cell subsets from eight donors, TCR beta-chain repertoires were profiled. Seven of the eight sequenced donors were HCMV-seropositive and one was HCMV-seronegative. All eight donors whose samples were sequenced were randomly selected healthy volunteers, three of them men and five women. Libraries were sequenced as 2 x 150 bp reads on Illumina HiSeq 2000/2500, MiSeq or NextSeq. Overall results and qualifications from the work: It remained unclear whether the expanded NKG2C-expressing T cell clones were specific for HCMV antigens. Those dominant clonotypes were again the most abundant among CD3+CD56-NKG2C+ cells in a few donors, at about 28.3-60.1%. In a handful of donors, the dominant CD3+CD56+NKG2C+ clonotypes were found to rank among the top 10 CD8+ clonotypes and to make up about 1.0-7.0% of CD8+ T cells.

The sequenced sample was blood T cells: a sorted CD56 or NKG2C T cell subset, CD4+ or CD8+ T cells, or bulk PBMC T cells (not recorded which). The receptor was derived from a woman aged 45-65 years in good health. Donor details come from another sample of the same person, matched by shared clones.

The CDR3 reads as follows: CASIEGGVGTEAFF. The rearranged chain carries TRBV6-1 and TRBJ1-1; TCRdb names TRBD1, which stays unverified in the absence of DNA. The germline V gene encodes CDR1 MNHNS and CDR2 SASEGT. The CDR3 numbers 14 residues from cysteine through phenylalanine. No nucleotide data were recorded.